This TCR beta chain was found in a study of T cells in Graves' hyperthyroidism and ophthalmopathy. The overall study: At initial diagnosis, before any treatment had begun, peripheral blood was obtained. Findings and limits, study-wide: Ophthalmopathy was predicted by the model a median of approximately 6.6 months ahead of onset. Researchers found most expanded thyroid clonotypes above 0.001 in blood as well. From stable hyperthyroidism, ophthalmopathy was separated by a 13 V-J model.

There were TCR beta CDR3 regions amplified from RNA transcripts. HTBI primers were the set used in a first-round RT-PCR of the TCR CDR3. Using its own MiXCR run on the multiplex PCR reads, TCRdb lists one record per CDR3 protein. The top ten clones hold about 60% of a sample with under 300,000 distinct CDR3 sequences, roughly 20% of them seen once. The germline gives CDR1 DFQATT, CDR2 SNEGSKA (reference sequence). This CDR3 contains 15 residues. J gave up 4 bases and V 0 bases, and 4 bases lay outside the gene matches. Remarks on this clonotype: The antigen is unknown.

Sequenced input: blood. This rearrangement joins TRBV20-1 to TRBJ2-5; 11 nucleotides line up with TRBD1. This TCR was sampled from a man aged 25 to 45 with Graves' ophthalmopathy. For the CDR3, the DNA is TGCAGTGCTAGAGAGGAGGACAGGGGGCGAGAGACCCAGTACTTC. Translated: CSAREEDRGRETQYF.